This entry is about one TCR beta chain. Which antigen it targets is not known. No much larger clone is present one base from it, and per-base qualities are unavailable. TCRbeta CDR3 regions were amplified from genomic DNA by means of the immunoSEQ Assay, a bias-controlled multiplex PCR. In the source study's methods: Nucleated cell counts per sample were estimated from amplification of reference gene primers within the assay. To quantify the absolute abundance of each unique TCRbeta CDR3 rearrangement, sequence reads were collapsed and filtered. For each sample, productive Simpson clonality was calculated as the square root of Simpson's diversity index across productive rearrangements. Sourced from immuneACCESS, this table was stored by TCRdb with only in-frame sequences that have V and J called. A share of the clones is absent; for the studies checked, an unresolved V gene accounts for under half, and the remainder has no known explanation. V and J calls and clone size are copied from that table; D and trimming were computed from the DNA. The sample table holds 54,000 or so clones, of which roughly 88% were seen once. Jointly, the top ten make up roughly 3.5% of the sample.

Collaborating institutions collected whole blood in K2EDTA tubes following their own protocols. For TCRbeta analysis, collaborator samples were shipped as frozen whole blood, as isolated PBMCs, or as DNA extracted from either sample type. The data originate from a study of blood T cell repertoires in COVID-19 (dated by TCRdb to 2019 to 2021). About the investigation overall: The collaborator samples originated in the United States, Italy and Spain and spanned the acute and convalescent phases of COVID-19. Where HLA class I and class II types were available, the types were taken from metadata supplied by the sample provider, not from assay-based typing. The samples were drawn from the first 160 participants of the ongoing ImmuneRACE study and from 1,254 subjects provided by 6 global collaborators. A de-identified subject ID, COVID-19 status, age in years and sex were almost always included in the sample metadata. The material from the prospective study consisted of cDNA or gDNA derived from T cells, B-cell-depleted T cells, or PBMCs. Deeply sampled blood TCRbeta repertoires from subjects exposed to, actively infected with, or recovered from COVID-19 were included in the dataset. A freely available public database, intended as a resource for researchers studying the immune response to SARS-CoV-2, is where the repertoires were released. Overall results and qualifications from the work: Clinical and demographic metadata were provided uncurated, with the amount varying by source and participant.

The source is a human donor in a cohort sampled during active COVID-19. The sample comprised peripheral blood.

The nucleotides read TGTGCCTGGACCTACGGGGGTGGAGGAGCTTTCTTT. Protein translation: CAWTYGGGGAFF. The V gene is TRBV30 and the J gene is TRBJ1-1, and perhaps TRBD1 as D gene, on 5 matching bases. V lost 4 bases and J lost 10 bases; the stretch between them is 16 bases long. CDR1 and CDR2, looked up from the germline V gene (reference sequence), are GTSNPN and SVGIG. Spanning cysteine to phenylalanine, the CDR3 consists of 12 amino acids. Just CDR3 DNA is preserved here, 36 bases in frame from base 1.